Listed here are 29 T cell receptor beta chains from one sample, sequenced in a study of identifying expanded T cells in peripheral blood. Some clones are missing from TCRdb's copy, which holds only in-frame ones; the method was immunoSEQ multiplex PCR. Of 120,000 or so clones listed, over 65% were seen once; the top ten hold over 3%. The sequencing input was blood. The receptors stem from a person between 18 and 75 years old in good health.

The CDR3 DNA reads TGTGCCAGCAGCCCGTTGACAGGGGCTGGAAACACCATATATTTT. Protein product: CASSPLTGAGNTIYF. This chain joins TRBV5-8 and TRBJ1-3; 8 nucleotides line up with TRBD1. The V gene end was trimmed by 4 bases and the J gene end by 2 bases; junction bases not matched to a gene: 5. The V gene's germline CDR1 is SGHTS and CDR2 YDEGEE. The CDR3 covers 15 residues.

This rearrangement joins TRBV21-1 to TRBJ2-2; the tabulated D call, TRBD2, remains unverified against the DNA. TRBV21-1 is annotated as a pseudogene. This CDR3 region has 19 residues. CDR3 in amino acids: CASSKRGVYLGEVPGELFF. CDR3 DNA: TGTGCCAGCAGCAAAAGGGGAGTTTATTTGGGGGAGGTCCCCGGGGAGCTGTTTTTT.

The genes are TRBV10-3 and TRBJ2-7; 12 bases line up with TRBD1. Losses at the gene ends were 9 bases for V and 12 bases for J; bases not matched to a gene: 12. The V gene's germline CDR1 is ENHRY and CDR2 SYGVKD. The CDR3 contains 13 residues. CDR3 in DNA: TGTGCCATTGCCGGGACAGGGGGCGCCAGGCCGTACTTC. It is translated as CAIAGTGGARPYF.

This sequence joins TRBV11-3 and TRBJ2-2; D is undetermined. Germline values: CDR1 SGHNT, CDR2 YENEEA. Trimming removed 2 bases at V and 3 bases at J, with 7 bases between. This CDR3 comprises 14 residues. The CDR3 region is CASSLNSYTGELFF. The CDR3 DNA is TGTGCCAGCAGCTTAAACAGTTACACCGGGGAGCTGTTTTTT.

This clone was seen a handful of times. This rearrangement joins TRBV2 to TRBJ1-5; no reliable D call. V lost 7 bases and J lost 0, with 7 bases in between. Germline V CDR1 and CDR2: SNHLY, FYNNEI. CDR3 length equals 13 residues. The CDR3 loop is CASMSDSNQPQHF. The CDR3 DNA is TGTGCCAGCATGTCGGATAGCAATCAGCCCCAGCATTTT.

The chain employs TRBV5-6 and TRBJ1-2; D is undetermined. Germline CDR1 reads SGHDT; CDR2 reads YYEEEE. Trimming left V 5 bases short and J 3 bases short, with 14 bases between. This CDR3 comprises 14 residues. CDR3 region: CASRGMSGHYGYTF. As DNA, the CDR3 is TGTGCCAGCAGGGGTATGTCAGGTCACTATGGCTACACCTTC. The whole variable domain, remainder taken from reference TRBV5-6 and TRBJ1-2, is DAGVTQSPTHLIKTRGQQVTLRCSPKSGHDTVSWYQQALGQGPQFIFQYYEEEERQRGNFPDRFSGHQFPNYSSELNVNALLLGDSALYLCASRGMSGHYGYTFGSGTRLTVV.

The chain combines TRBV9 with TRBJ2-5, with D maybe TRBD1 (6 bases). Between the trimmed V and J ends, which lost 4 bases and 4 bases, there was a span of 20 bases. The CDR3 contains 16 residues. CDR1 SGDLS and CDR2 YYNGEE come from the germline V gene. The CDR3 here is CASSRRQAVLGETQYF. CDR3 coding DNA: TGTGCCAGCAGCCGAAGACAGGCTGTGTTGGGAGAGACCCAGTACTTC.

With regard to this clone: Other DNA sequences in the sample encode the same CDR3. The chain carries TRBV18 and TRBJ2-3; a weak D match, TRBD2 (6 bases). Looked up from germline, CDR1 is KGHSH and CDR2 is LQKENI. The CDR3 loop spans 13 amino acids. V shed 4 bases and J shed 1 base, with 6 bases lying between them. The CDR3 is CASSRGGTDTQYF. The CDR3 region has the DNA TGTGCCAGCTCACGGGGGGGCACAGATACGCAGTATTTT.

The rearrangement uses TRBV2 and TRBJ2-7; TRBD1 is a possible D gene (7 bases). CDR3 size: 14 residues. V was pared by 8 bases and J by 6 bases, with 20 bases between. The germline CDR1 and CDR2 sequences are SNHLY and FYNNEI. This CDR3 is CASRFEGAGSEQYF. DNA for the CDR3: TGTGCCAGCCGCTTTGAGGGGGCGGGGAGCGAGCAGTACTTC.

The chain joins TRBV4-1 to TRBJ2-7; no definite D call. V gave up 1 base and J gave up 2 bases, with 24 bases separating them. Per the germline V gene, CDR1 is MGHRA and CDR2 is YSYEKL. This CDR3 has 19 residues. This chain's CDR3 is CASSQVHIGALGKTYEQYF. CDR3 bases: TGCGCCAGCAGCCAAGTTCATATCGGTGCCTTAGGGAAGACCTACGAGCAGTACTTC.

The chain couples TRBV12-5 to TRBJ1-6, with D possibly matching TRBD1 (5 bases). Trimming stripped 4 bases from V and 0 bases from J, with 10 bases between. Germline V CDR1 and CDR2: LGHNT, FRNRAP. The length of the CDR3 is 16 residues. In nucleotides, the CDR3 is TGTGCTAGTGGTTGGGGCAAGAGCTCCTATAATTCACCCCTCCACTTT. Encoded protein: CASGWGKSSYNSPLHF.

The sample holds a few counts of this clone. CDR3 in amino acids: CASSLAGGPFNEQFF. DNA of the CDR3: TGCGCCAGCAGCTTGGCGGGGGGCCCCTTCAATGAGCAGTTCTTC. The rearrangement joins TRBV10-2 to TRBJ2-1; 8 nucleotides agree with TRBD2. The J segment lost 6 bases and the V segment lost 6 bases, leaving 10 bases of the junction unmatched. This CDR3 is 15 amino acids long. CDR1 and CDR2 (germline): WSHSY, SAAADI.

The gene calls are TRBV18 and TRBJ2-7; D is undetermined. The CDR3 covers 14 residues. V shed 0 bases and J shed 4 bases, with 10 bases lying between them. Germline CDR1 reads KGHSH; CDR2 reads LQKENI. The CDR3 nucleotides are TGTGCCAGCTCACCACCCCAGGATAGGTACGAGCAGTACTTC. It specifies CASSPPQDRYEQYF. The full variable domain, its missing parts supplied by reference TRBV18 and TRBJ2-7, is NAGVMQNPRHLVRRRGQEARLRCSPMKGHSHVYWYRQLPEEGLKFMVYLQKENIIDESGMPKERFSAEFPKEGPSILRIQQVVRGDSAAYFCASSPPQDRYEQYFGPGTRLTVT.

This clone was recorded a few times. This chain links TRBV10-3 with TRBJ1-2; 8 positions match TRBD1. Germline CDR1 and CDR2: ENHRY and SYGVKD. Trimming took 7 bases from V and 8 from J; bases not matched to a gene: 12. The CDR3 runs 14 residues. CDR3 DNA: TGTGCCATCAAGCCTGGACAGGGCGTTTACGGCTACACCTTC. This gives the protein CAIKPGQGVYGYTF.

The chain employs TRBV5-1 and TRBJ2-5; the match to TRBD2 covers 9 bases. CDR1 is SGHRS, CDR2 YFSETQ, per germline. The CDR3 is made up of 14 amino acids. V gave up 1 base and J gave up 3 bases; unmatched junction bases: 1. This chain's CDR3 is CASSLIAGEETQYF. The DNA for the CDR3 is TGCGCCAGCAGCTTGATAGCGGGGGAAGAGACCCAGTACTTC.

This clone came up once. This sequence joins TRBV11-1 and TRBJ2-1, with 8 bases lining up with TRBD1. The CDR3 length is 14 residues. CDR1 is SGHAT, CDR2 FQDESV, per germline (reference sequence). Germline trimming cut 5 bases from V and 5 bases from J; bases unmatched to any gene: 5. This chain's CDR3 is CASSQRQGNNEQFF. CDR3 DNA sequence: TGTGCCAGCAGCCAGAGACAGGGGAACAATGAGCAGTTCTTC.

The V gene is TRBV13, the J gene TRBJ2-7, with 7 bases fitting TRBD1. With V trimmed by 2 bases and J by 3 bases, 7 bases remained unmatched. The CDR3 consists of 15 residues. Germline lookup yields CDR1 PRHDT and CDR2 FYEKMQ (reference sequence). This chain's CDR3 is CASSLTGVRDYEQYF. The CDR3 DNA reads as TGTGCCAGCAGCTTAACAGGGGTTCGGGACTACGAGCAGTACTTC.

V usage is TRBV5-1 and J usage is TRBJ1-2; no reliable D call. Trimming stripped 0 bases from V and 2 bases from J, with 2 bases between. This CDR3 is 12 amino acids long. Germline values: CDR1 SGHRS, CDR2 YFSETQ. This CDR3 reads CASSLGNYGYTF. In DNA form, the CDR3 reads TGCGCCAGCAGCTTGGGCAACTATGGCTACACCTTC.

Only one count was recorded for this clone. CDR3 DNA sequence: TGTGCCAGCAGTTTGGCGGGTGTTGCAGATACGCAGTATTTT. The encoded protein is CASSLAGVADTQYF. This rearrangement joins TRBV28 to TRBJ2-3; D possibly corresponds to TRBD2 (5 bases). CDR1 and CDR2 from the germline V gene are MDHEN and SYDVKM. With 3 bases removed from V and 4 bases from J, the gap between germline ends came to 11 bases. This CDR3 is 14 amino acids long. The complete variable domain, with remaining parts taken from reference TRBV28 and TRBJ2-3, reads DVKVTQSSRYLVKRTGEKVFLECVQDMDHENMFWYRQDPGLGLRLIYFSYDVKMKEKGDIPEGYSVSREKKERFSLILESASTNQTSMYLCASSLAGVADTQYFGPGTRLTVL.

The chain uses TRBV5-1 and TRBJ2-2; TRBD1 might be the D (6 bases). CDR1 is SGHRS, CDR2 YFSETQ, per germline. This CDR3 spans 13 amino acids. Trimming removed 8 bases at V and 1 base at J, with 9 bases between. In DNA, the CDR3 is TGCGCCAGTGCGACAGGGAACACCGGGGAGCTGTTTTTT. This encodes CASATGNTGELFF.

The rearrangement uses TRBV18 and TRBJ1-1; TRBD1 is a possible D gene (5 bases). The germline gives CDR1 KGHSH, CDR2 LQKENI. The CDR3 extends over 15 amino acids. Trimming cost V 6 bases and J 6 bases, with 20 bases left between them. CDR3 DNA sequence: TGTGCCAGCTCGGACCCGGTCGAAGGGGAGTCTGAAGCTTTCTTT. Translating it yields CASSDPVEGESEAFF.

Here the CDR3 DNA reads TGTGCCAGCTCACCAACCAGGGGAGGGGCAGATACGCAGTATTTT. Protein sequence: CASSPTRGGADTQYF. The genes are TRBV18 and TRBJ2-3; maybe TRBD2 (7 bases). Germline loops: CDR1 KGHSH, CDR2 LQKENI. CDR3 length equals 15 residues. With 2 bases removed from V and 4 bases from J, the gap between germline ends came to 13 bases.

This chain joins TRBV6-1 and TRBJ2-7; 10 nucleotides agree with TRBD1. Germline CDR1 and CDR2: MNHNS and SASEGT. The CDR3 is 15 residues long. The J segment lost 5 bases and the V segment lost 9 bases, leaving 13 bases of the junction unmatched. CDR3 nucleotides: TGTGCCAGTGGTAGGATGGACAGGGGGATTAACGAGCAGTACTTC. It codes for CASGRMDRGINEQYF.

This clone was observed once. The gene calls are TRBV5-4 and TRBJ1-1; D remains ambiguous. The length of the CDR3 is 14 residues. Looked up from germline, CDR1 is SGHNT and CDR2 is YYREEE (reference sequence). Trimming took off 0 bases at V and 3 bases at J, with 9 bases between the two ends. DNA for the CDR3: TGTGCCAGCAGCTTGGCTTCCGAGTACACTGAAGCTTTCTTT. This translates into CASSLASEYTEAFF. The full variable domain, rest sourced from reference TRBV5-4 and TRBJ1-1, is ETGVTQSPTHLIKTRGQQVTLRCSSQSGHNTVSWYQQALGQGPQFIFQYYREEENGRGNFPPRFSGLQFPNYSSELNVNALELDDSALYLCASSLASEYTEAFFGQGTRLTVV.

The J gene is TRBJ2-5, the V gene TRBV5-1; D is unresolved. The ends were cut back, 5 bases at V and 5 bases at J, with 19 bases in the middle. Germline CDR1 is SGHRS and CDR2 is YFSETQ. The CDR3 runs to 15 residues. DNA for the CDR3: TGCGCCAGCAGTTTAAAAGGTTGGGGAAGGGAGACCCAGTACTTC. This sequence encodes CASSLKGWGRETQYF.

The chain joins TRBV30 to TRBJ1-2, with 10 bases lining up with TRBD1. Germline lookup yields CDR1 GTSNPN and CDR2 SVGIG (reference sequence). Trimming took 1 base from V and 7 from J; bases not matched to a gene: 6. This CDR3 is 14 amino acids long. CDR3 nucleotides: TGTGCCTGGAGTGGACAGGGGGCGGCTTCTGGCTACACCTTC. Protein sequence: CAWSGQGAASGYTF. Full variable domain (outside the CDR3, taken from reference TRBV30 and TRBJ1-2): SQTIHQWPATLVQPVGSPLSLECTVEGTSNPNLYWYRQAAGRGLQLLFYSVGIGQISSEVPQNLSASRPQDRQFILSSKKLLLSDSGFYLCAWSGQGAASGYTFGSGTRLTVV.

This sequence joins TRBV4-1 and TRBJ1-1; D is unresolved. The V gene lost 1 base and the J gene lost 0 bases, with 9 bases spanning the gap. The CDR3 has 15 amino acids. The germline gives CDR1 MGHRA, CDR2 YSYEKL. The CDR3 DNA reads as TGCGCCAGCAGCCAAGGGCTATTCGTGAACACTGAAGCTTTCTTT. Its protein product is CASSQGLFVNTEAFF.

The CDR3, as DNA: TGTGCCAGCAGTGGTCCACCTAACTATGGCTACACCTTC. Translation gives CASSGPPNYGYTF. The chain combines TRBV2 with TRBJ1-2; D gene unclear. This CDR3 is 13 amino acids long. V lost 4 bases, J lost 0 bases, and 6 bases lay in between. Germline V CDR1 and CDR2: SNHLY, FYNNEI.

V usage is TRBV9 and J usage is TRBJ1-1; D might be TRBD1 (6 bases). Germline V lookup: CDR1 SGDLS, CDR2 YYNGEE. The CDR3 extends over 15 amino acids. Between the trimmed V and J ends, which lost 3 bases and 2 bases, there was a span of 14 bases. This chain's CDR3 is CASSEGGSINTEAFF. In DNA, the CDR3 is TGTGCCAGCAGCGAAGGGGGTTCGATCAACACTGAAGCTTTCTTT. Supplemented by reference TRBV9 and TRBJ1-1, the full variable domain reads DSGVTQTPKHLITATGQRVTLRCSPRSGDLSVYWYQQSLDQGLQFLIQYYNGEERAKGNILERFSAQQFPDLHSELNLSSLELGDSALYFCASSEGGSINTEAFFGQGTRLTVV.